A single sample is the source of the 8 T cell receptor beta chains below, sequenced in a study of regulatory T cells in long-lasting Graves disease. Time point of the sample: persistent/refractory GD, antithyroid drugs over 5 years with positive TRAb. Construction of the TCR library relied on RNA isolated from PBMCs. Researchers made TCR beta libraries by using iRepertoire HTBI primers and running Arm-PCR on CDR3 regions. TCRdb reprocessed the multiplex PCR reads with MiXCR, giving one entry per CDR3 protein. The sample lists a few hundred thousand distinct CDR3 sequences, 20% to 25% occurring once. The sample here was peripheral blood mononuclear cells (PBMCs), taken when the disease was refractory, from a patient treated with antithyroid drugs. Receptor source: a female donor with Graves disease.

This clonotype was observed at least ten times. The J gene is TRBJ1-2, the V gene TRBV10-3, with 9 bases identical to TRBD1. The V gene's germline CDR1 is ENHRY and CDR2 SYGVKD. The length of the CDR3 is 13 residues. Unmatched junction bases numbered 7, after V lost 6 bases and J lost 8 bases. CDR3 in DNA: TGTGCCATCAGCCCAGGGACAGGGAGCGGCTACACCTTC. As protein: CAISPGTGSGYTF.

The chain links TRBV27 to TRBJ2-2, with 7 bases matching TRBD1. The CDR3 covers 17 residues. After removal of 3 bases from V and 2 bases from J, the junction contained 9 bases not matched to a gene. Germline CDR1 is MNHEY and CDR2 is SMNVEV (reference sequence). The CDR3: CASSFNWPGGNTGELFF. The CDR3 DNA reads TGTGCCAGCAGTTTTAATTGGCCAGGGGGAAACACCGGGGAGCTGTTTTTT.

This clonotype was observed at least ten times. V usage is TRBV28 and J usage is TRBJ1-1; 7 nucleotides align to TRBD1. The CDR3 consists of 13 residues. CDR1 is MDHEN, CDR2 SYDVKM, per germline. V shed 8 bases, J shed 0 bases, and the junction held 3 bases outside the gene matches. The CDR3 here is CASAGQLNTEAFF. The CDR3 bases are TGTGCCAGCGCGGGACAGTTGAACACTGAAGCTTTCTTT. Looking up the rest from reference TRBV28 and TRBJ1-1 gives the full variable domain: DVKVTQSSRYLVKRTGEKVFLECVQDMDHENMFWYRQDPGLGLRLIYFSYDVKMKEKGDIPEGYSVSREKKERFSLILESASTNQTSMYLCASAGQLNTEAFFGQGTRLTVV.

The rearrangement uses TRBV12-3 or TRBV12-4 and TRBJ2-7; 10 positions match TRBD2. The CDR3 is 14 residues long. The V gene end was trimmed by 7 bases and the J gene end by 3 bases; junction bases not matched to a gene: 6. The CDR3 loop is CASTSASGSYEQYF. CDR3 sequence (DNA): TGTGCCAGCACCTCGGCTAGCGGGAGCTACGAGCAGTACTTC.

The chain joins TRBV6-1 to TRBJ2-7; 15 bases line up with TRBD2. Germline V gene lookup returns CDR1 MNHNS and CDR2 SASEGT. V shed 6 bases and J 2 bases; nucleotides not matched to a gene: 5. This CDR3 spans 16 amino acids. The CDR3 protein is CASSRGLAGGPYEQYF. In DNA, the CDR3 is TGTGCCAGCAGCCGCGGACTAGCGGGAGGGCCCTACGAGCAGTACTTC.

This clonotype was seen a few times. V gene TRBV9 combines with J gene TRBJ2-2; D ambiguous. Between the trimmed V and J ends, which lost 0 bases and 4 bases, there was a span of 4 bases. The CDR3 totals 13 residues. Germline V gene sequence: CDR1 SGDLS, CDR2 YYNGEE. CDR3 coding DNA: TGTGCCAGCAGCGTAGAATTCACCGGGGAGCTGTTTTTT. Protein: CASSVEFTGELFF.

The chain links TRBV7-2 to TRBJ2-7; 11 bases align to TRBD2. CDR1 and CDR2 (germline): SGHTA, FQGNSA. The V and J ends lost 1 base and 1 base, in that order; junction bases with no gene match: 3. The CDR3 is 16 residues long. This CDR3 is CASSLGGLADSYEQYF. The CDR3 region has the DNA TGTGCCAGCAGCTTAGGGGGACTAGCGGATTCCTACGAGCAGTACTTC.

This clonotype has only a few counts. V gene TRBV28 combines with J gene TRBJ2-2; 7 nucleotides match TRBD2. CDR1 and CDR2 from the germline V gene are MDHEN and SYDVKM. V was clipped by 2 bases and J by 5 bases; unmatched bases: 8. The CDR3 extends over 16 amino acids. The CDR3 nucleotides are TGTGCCAGCAGTTTAATGGCGGGAGAATCGACCGGGGAGCTGTTTTTT. Translation: CASSLMAGESTGELFF.